Listed here are 17 T cell receptor beta chains from one sample, sequenced in a study of blood T cell repertoires in COVID-19. Clones were sequenced by immunoSEQ multiplex PCR, and TCRdb holds only the in-frame ones, with some missing. Here the sample spans over 250,000 clones, 80% to 90% being singletons. Material for sequencing was peripheral blood. Receptor source: a woman in her 70s with acute or convalescent COVID-19.

This clone was recorded only once. The chain is built from TRBV13 and TRBJ1-4; TRBD1 agrees at 10 bases. This CDR3 is built from 14 residues. J gave up 7 bases and V 4 bases, and 3 bases lay outside the gene matches. Germline lookup yields CDR1 PRHDT and CDR2 FYEKMQ (reference sequence). The CDR3 region is CASSSGQGSEKLFF. As DNA, the CDR3 is TGTGCCAGCAGCTCGGGACAGGGGAGTGAAAAACTGTTTTTT.

The chain has TRBV5-4 and TRBJ1-2; no definite D call. V lost 1 base, J lost 8 bases, and 12 bases lay in between. Germline V gene data show CDR1 as SGHNT and CDR2 as YYREEE (reference sequence). The CDR3 has 13 amino acids. Here the CDR3 DNA reads TGTGCCAGCAGCTTGTGGAGGGATAAGGGCTACACCTTC. This sequence encodes CASSLWRDKGYTF.

The sample holds one count of this clone. This rearrangement joins TRBV6-2 or TRBV6-3 to TRBJ1-3; no definite D call. CDR1 is MNHEY and CDR2 is SVGEGT in the germline V gene. Trimming cost V 4 bases and J 5 bases, with 24 bases left between them. The CDR3 is 18 amino acids. The CDR3 is CASSSHRSSREGRNTIYF. The CDR3 nucleotides read TGTGCCAGCAGTTCCCATAGAAGTTCTCGGGAAGGCAGAAACACCATATATTTT.

Written as DNA, the CDR3 is TGTGCCAGCAGCCGGGGAAGGAAGGGGGTAGACTATGGCTACACCTTC. Its translation is CASSRGRKGVDYGYTF. This chain uses TRBV3-1 (or the pseudogene TRBV3-2) with TRBJ1-2; possible D gene TRBD1, 6 bases. V lost 4 bases and J lost 3, with 18 bases in between. The CDR3 extends over 16 amino acids. The germline gives CDR1 LGHDT, CDR2 YNNKEL (reference sequence).

The chain employs TRBV19 and TRBJ2-7; 9 nucleotides agree with TRBD1. V was pared by 5 bases and J by 6 bases, with 11 bases of the junction left unmatched. The germline gives CDR1 LNHDA, CDR2 SQIVND (reference sequence). CDR3 length: 15 residues. The CDR3 DNA follows: TGTGCCAGTAGTTCTCATAGGACAGGGGCGGGCGAGCAGTACTTC. Its protein product is CASSSHRTGAGEQYF.

The chain has TRBV20-1 and TRBJ1-4; TRBD1 matches 8 bases. Germline V CDR1 and CDR2: DFQATT, SNEGSKA (reference sequence). J gave up 5 bases and V 3 bases, and 2 bases lay outside the gene matches. The CDR3 runs to 13 residues. In DNA, the CDR3 is TGCAGTGCTAGTTACAGGGGGAATGAAAAACTGTTTTTT. As protein: CSASYRGNEKLFF.

The sample holds one count of this clone. The chain carries TRBV25-1 and TRBJ2-1; 8 bases are a match to TRBD2. Trimming cost V 4 bases and J 9 bases; bases outside gene matches: 8. Germline V gene lookup returns CDR1 MGHDK and CDR2 SYGVNS. This CDR3 comprises 14 residues. The CDR3 loop is CASSVTGGESEQFF. The CDR3 DNA sequence: TGTGCCAGCAGTGTAACGGGGGGGGAAAGTGAGCAGTTCTTC.

The rearrangement uses TRBV7-9 and TRBJ1-1, with D maybe TRBD1 (5 bases). CDR3 length: 11 amino acids. Trimming shortened V by 3 bases and J by 7 bases, and 6 bases separated the two germline ends. Germline CDR1 is SEHNR and CDR2 is FQNEAQ (reference sequence). The CDR3 is CASSLGGEAFF. CDR3 coding DNA: TGTGCCAGCAGCTTGGGGGGTGAAGCTTTCTTT.

The chain joins TRBV28 to TRBJ2-3; D call uncertain. This CDR3 region has 14 residues. Germline loops: CDR1 MDHEN, CDR2 SYDVKM. Trimming removed 3 bases from V and 2 bases from J, with 9 bases in between. As DNA, the CDR3 is TGTGCCAGCAGTTTGGCCCTGAACACAGATACGCAGTATTTT. Residues: CASSLALNTDTQYF.

The rearrangement links TRBV10-1 to TRBJ2-7; no reliable D call. Germline CDR1 reads WNHNN; CDR2 reads SYGVQD (reference sequence). Trimming left V 2 bases short and J 2 bases short, with 7 bases between. The CDR3 is made up of 13 amino acids. CDR3 loop: CASSEQTTYEQYF. The CDR3 region has the DNA TGCGCCAGCAGTGAGCAGACAACCTACGAGCAGTACTTC.

This chain links TRBV5-6 with TRBJ1-1; TRBD1 aligns across 7 bases. This CDR3 is built from 13 residues. V lost 2 bases to trimming and J lost 3 bases; unmatched junction nucleotides: 1. CDR1 and CDR2 from the germline V gene are SGHDT and YYEEEE. CDR3 bases: TGTGCCAGCAGCTTCACAGGGGACACTGAAGCTTTCTTT. Residues: CASSFTGDTEAFF.

As DNA, the CDR3 is TGTGCCTGGAGTCCCTCCCGGGGGACTGAAGCTTTCTTT. Protein product: CAWSPSRGTEAFF. The rearrangement uses TRBV30 and TRBJ1-1, with D possibly matching TRBD1 (5 bases). The CDR3 has 13 amino acids. CDR1 is GTSNPN, CDR2 SVGIG, per germline (reference sequence). The V end was cut by 2 bases, the J end by 5 bases, with 12 bases between.

This sequence joins TRBV6-6 and TRBJ1-5, with D uncertain. The germline V and J ends were trimmed by 6 bases and 4 bases, with 10 bases remaining between them. Germline CDR1 and CDR2: MNHNY and SVGAGI (reference sequence). There are 13 residues in the CDR3. The CDR3: CASSIQENQPQHF. The CDR3 DNA reads TGTGCCAGCAGCATCCAGGAAAATCAGCCCCAGCATTTT.

The chain uses TRBV4-1 and TRBJ1-3, with 7 bases that match TRBD1. The CDR3 is 17 residues long. V was clipped by 1 base and J by 0 bases; unmatched bases: 6. Germline CDR1 is MGHRA and CDR2 is YSYEKL. The CDR3 protein is CASSQVLGTVSGNTIYF. CDR3 nucleotide sequence: TGCGCCAGCAGCCAAGTTTTGGGGACAGTCTCTGGAAACACCATATATTTT.

This rearrangement joins TRBV29-1 to TRBJ1-1; D remains unclear. Germline V gene data show CDR1 as SQVTM and CDR2 as ANQGSEA. The V gene lost 4 bases and the J gene lost 4 bases, with 10 bases spanning the gap. The CDR3 is made up of 12 amino acids. The CDR3 region is CSVGGPVTEAFF. CDR3 nucleotide sequence: TGCAGCGTTGGAGGTCCTGTCACTGAAGCTTTCTTT.

The V and J genes are TRBV4-1 and TRBJ1-4; D is uncertain. V was clipped by 0 bases and J by 8 bases, with 7 bases between them. This CDR3 is built from 13 residues. Germline V gives CDR1 MGHRA, CDR2 YSYEKL. Here the CDR3 DNA reads TGCGCCAGCAGCCAAGATCAACAAGAAAAACTGTTTTTT. As protein: CASSQDQQEKLFF.

The chain uses TRBV4-1 and TRBJ1-2; 7 bases align to TRBD1. Trimming at V came to 2 bases and at J to 4 bases, leaving 16 bases not matched to a gene. The CDR3 runs to 18 residues. Germline V CDR1 and CDR2: MGHRA, YSYEKL. The CDR3 coding sequence is TGCGCCAGCAGCCAATTCAGGGTGGACAGGAAGCCGCTCTATGGCTACACCTTC. It yields the protein CASSQFRVDRKPLYGYTF.